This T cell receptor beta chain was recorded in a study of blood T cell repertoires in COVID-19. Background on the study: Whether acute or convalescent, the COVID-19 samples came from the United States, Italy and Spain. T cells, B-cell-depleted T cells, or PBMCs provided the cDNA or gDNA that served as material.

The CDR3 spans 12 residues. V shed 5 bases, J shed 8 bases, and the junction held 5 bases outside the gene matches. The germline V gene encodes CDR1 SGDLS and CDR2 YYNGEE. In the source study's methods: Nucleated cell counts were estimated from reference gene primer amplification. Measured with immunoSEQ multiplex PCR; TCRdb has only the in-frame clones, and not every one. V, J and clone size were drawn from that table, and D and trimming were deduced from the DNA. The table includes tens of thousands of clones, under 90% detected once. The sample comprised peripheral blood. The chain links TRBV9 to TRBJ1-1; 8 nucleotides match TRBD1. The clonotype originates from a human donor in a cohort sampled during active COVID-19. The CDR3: CASSERDREAFF. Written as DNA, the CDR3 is TGTGCCAGCAGTGAACGGGACAGGGAAGCTTTCTTT.